What follows describes a single T cell receptor beta chain. The antigen is unknown. The sample originates from a study of T cell responses to AZD1222 COVID-19 vaccine. Only in-frame clones appear in the TCRdb table, and some are missing; sequencing was by immunoSEQ multiplex PCR. The table lists 150,000 to 180,000 clones, about 87% of them singletons. Points from the study as a whole: Clonal diversity may have been underestimated in mostly white British donors.

This CDR3 has 14 residues. Trimming pared 10 bases from V and 2 bases from J, leaving 18 bases between. The germline V gene has CDR1 LNHDA and CDR2 SQIVND (reference sequence). The clonotype comes from an adult who received the AZD1222 COVID-19 vaccine. The sequencing here drew on peripheral blood, taken 28 days after the second AZD1222 dose. The chain carries TRBV19 and TRBJ2-7; no clear D. This CDR3 is CAIIQPAHAYEQYF. CDR3 bases: TGTGCCATCATACAACCCGCACATGCCTACGAGCAGTACTTC.